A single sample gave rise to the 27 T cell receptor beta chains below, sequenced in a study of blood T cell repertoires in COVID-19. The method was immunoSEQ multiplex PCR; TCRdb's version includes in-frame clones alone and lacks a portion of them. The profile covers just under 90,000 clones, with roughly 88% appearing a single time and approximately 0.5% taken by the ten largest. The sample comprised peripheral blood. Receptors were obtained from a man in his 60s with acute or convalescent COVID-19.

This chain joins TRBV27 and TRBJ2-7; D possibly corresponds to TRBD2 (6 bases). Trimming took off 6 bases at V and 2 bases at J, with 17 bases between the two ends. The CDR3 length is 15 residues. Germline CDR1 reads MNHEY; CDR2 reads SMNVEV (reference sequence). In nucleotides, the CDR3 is TGTGCCAGCAGAACCTGGCGGGGAGTTACCTACGAGCAGTACTTC. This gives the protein CASRTWRGVTYEQYF.

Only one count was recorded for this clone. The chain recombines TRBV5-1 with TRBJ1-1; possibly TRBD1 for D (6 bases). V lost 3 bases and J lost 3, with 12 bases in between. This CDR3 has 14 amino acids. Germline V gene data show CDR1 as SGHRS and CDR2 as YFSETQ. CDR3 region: CASSSGQRDTEAFF. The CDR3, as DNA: TGCGCCAGCAGCTCAGGACAGCGAGACACTGAAGCTTTCTTT.

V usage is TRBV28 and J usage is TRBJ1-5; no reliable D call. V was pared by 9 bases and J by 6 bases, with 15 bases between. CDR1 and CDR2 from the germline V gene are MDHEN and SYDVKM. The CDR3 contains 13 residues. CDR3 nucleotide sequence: TGTGCCAGTCGGTCCGGGTCAGTTCAGCCCCAGCATTTT. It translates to CASRSGSVQPQHF.

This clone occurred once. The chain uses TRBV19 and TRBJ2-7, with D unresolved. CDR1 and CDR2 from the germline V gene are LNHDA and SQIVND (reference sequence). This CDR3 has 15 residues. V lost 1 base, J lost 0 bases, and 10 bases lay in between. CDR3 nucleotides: TGTGCCAGTAGTATAGGTACCGCGTTCTCCTACGAGCAGTACTTC. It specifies CASSIGTAFSYEQYF. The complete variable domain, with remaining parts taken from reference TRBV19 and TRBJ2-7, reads DGGITQSPKYLFRKEGQNVTLSCEQNLNHDAMYWYRQDPGQGLRLIYYSQIVNDFQKGDIAEGYSVSREKKESFPLTVTSAQKNPTAFYLCASSIGTAFSYEQYFGPGTRLTVT.

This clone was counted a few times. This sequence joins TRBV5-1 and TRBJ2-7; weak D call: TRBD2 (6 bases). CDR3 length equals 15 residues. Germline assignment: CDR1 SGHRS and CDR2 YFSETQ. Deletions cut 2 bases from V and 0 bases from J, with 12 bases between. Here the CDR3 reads CASSFVRGNSYEQYF. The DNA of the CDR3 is TGCGCCAGCAGCTTCGTGCGGGGTAACTCCTACGAGCAGTACTTC.

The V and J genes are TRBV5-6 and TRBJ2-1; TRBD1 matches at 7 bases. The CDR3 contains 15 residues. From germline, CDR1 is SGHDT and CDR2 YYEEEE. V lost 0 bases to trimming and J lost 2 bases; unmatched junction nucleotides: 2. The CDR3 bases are TGTGCCAGCAGCTTGGGGGACAGCACCTACAATGAGCAGTTCTTC. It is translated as CASSLGDSTYNEQFF.

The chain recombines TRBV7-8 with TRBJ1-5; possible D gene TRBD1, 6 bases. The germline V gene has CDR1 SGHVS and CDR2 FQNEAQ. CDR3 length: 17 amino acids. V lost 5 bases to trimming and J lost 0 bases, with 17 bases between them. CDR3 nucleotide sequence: TGTGCCAGCAGCGGCAGAGTTAACAGGGATAGCAATCAGCCCCAGCATTTT. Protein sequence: CASSGRVNRDSNQPQHF.

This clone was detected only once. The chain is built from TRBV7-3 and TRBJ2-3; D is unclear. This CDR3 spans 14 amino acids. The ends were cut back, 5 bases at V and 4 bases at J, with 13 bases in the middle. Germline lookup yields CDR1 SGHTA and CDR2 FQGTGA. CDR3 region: CASSPTRPSDTQYF. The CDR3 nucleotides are TGTGCCAGCAGCCCCACGCGCCCTTCAGATACGCAGTATTTT.

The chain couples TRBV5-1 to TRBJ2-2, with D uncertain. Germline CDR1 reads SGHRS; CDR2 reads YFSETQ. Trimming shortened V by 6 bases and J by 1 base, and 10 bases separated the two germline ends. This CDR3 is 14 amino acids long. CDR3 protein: CASIPTVNTGELFF. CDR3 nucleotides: TGCGCCAGCATTCCCACGGTGAACACCGGGGAGCTGTTTTTT.

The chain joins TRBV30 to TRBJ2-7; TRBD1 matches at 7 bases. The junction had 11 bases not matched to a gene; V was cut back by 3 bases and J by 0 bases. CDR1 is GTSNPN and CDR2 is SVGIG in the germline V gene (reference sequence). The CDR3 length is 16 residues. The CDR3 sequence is CAWRPPPGQDSYEQYF. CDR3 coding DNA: TGTGCCTGGAGACCTCCTCCCGGACAGGACTCCTACGAGCAGTACTTC.

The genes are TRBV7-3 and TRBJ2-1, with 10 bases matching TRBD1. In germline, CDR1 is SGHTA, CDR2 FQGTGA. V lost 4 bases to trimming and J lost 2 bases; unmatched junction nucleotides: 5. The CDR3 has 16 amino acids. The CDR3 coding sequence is TGTGCCAGCAGCTCCCCAGGGACAGGGGCCTACAATGAGCAGTTCTTC. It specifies CASSSPGTGAYNEQFF.

CDR3 coding DNA: TGTGCCTGGACCTTGACAGGGAGCAAGGAAAAACTGTTTTTT. Protein sequence: CAWTLTGSKEKLFF. The chain carries TRBV30 and TRBJ1-4; 7 positions match TRBD1. The CDR3 sequence is 14 residues long. V was pared by 4 bases and J by 8 bases, with 10 bases of the junction left unmatched. The germline V gene has CDR1 GTSNPN and CDR2 SVGIG (reference sequence).

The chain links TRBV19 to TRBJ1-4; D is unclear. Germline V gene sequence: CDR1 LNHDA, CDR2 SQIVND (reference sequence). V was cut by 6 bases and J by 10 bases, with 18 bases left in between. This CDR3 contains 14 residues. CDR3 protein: CASRQDSPRGKLFF. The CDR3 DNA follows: TGTGCCAGTAGGCAAGATTCCCCACGAGGAAAACTGTTTTTT.

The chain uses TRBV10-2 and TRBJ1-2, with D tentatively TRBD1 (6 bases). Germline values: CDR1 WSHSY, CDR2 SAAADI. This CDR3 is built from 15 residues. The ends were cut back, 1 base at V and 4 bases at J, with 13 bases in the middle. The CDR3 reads CASSELPTGIYGYTF. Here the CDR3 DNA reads TGCGCCAGCAGTGAGTTACCTACAGGGATCTATGGCTACACCTTC.

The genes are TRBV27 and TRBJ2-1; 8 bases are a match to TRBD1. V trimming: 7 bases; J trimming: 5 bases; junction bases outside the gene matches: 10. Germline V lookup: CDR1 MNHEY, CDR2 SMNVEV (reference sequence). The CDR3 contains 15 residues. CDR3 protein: CASTETGVRDNEQFF. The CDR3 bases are TGTGCCAGCACCGAGACAGGGGTTCGCGACAATGAGCAGTTCTTC.

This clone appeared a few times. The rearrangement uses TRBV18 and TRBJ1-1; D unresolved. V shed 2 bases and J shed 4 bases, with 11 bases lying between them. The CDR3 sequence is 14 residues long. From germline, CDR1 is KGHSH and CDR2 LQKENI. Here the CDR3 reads CASSPEGRSTEAFF. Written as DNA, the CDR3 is TGTGCCAGCTCACCAGAGGGTAGGAGCACTGAAGCTTTCTTT. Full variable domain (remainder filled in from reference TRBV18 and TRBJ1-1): NAGVMQNPRHLVRRRGQEARLRCSPMKGHSHVYWYRQLPEEGLKFMVYLQKENIIDESGMPKERFSAEFPKEGPSILRIQQVVRGDSAAYFCASSPEGRSTEAFFGQGTRLTVV.

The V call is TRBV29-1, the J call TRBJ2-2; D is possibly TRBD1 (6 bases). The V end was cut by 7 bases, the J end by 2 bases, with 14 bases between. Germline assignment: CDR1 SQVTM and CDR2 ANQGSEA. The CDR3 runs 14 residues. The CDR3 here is CSAAQGHNTGELFF. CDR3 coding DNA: TGCAGCGCTGCGCAGGGGCACAACACCGGGGAGCTGTTTTTT.

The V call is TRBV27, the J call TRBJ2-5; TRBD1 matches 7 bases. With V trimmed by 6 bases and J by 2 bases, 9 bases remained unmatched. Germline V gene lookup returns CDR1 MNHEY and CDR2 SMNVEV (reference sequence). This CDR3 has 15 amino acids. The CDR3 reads CASSTNRGLQETQYF. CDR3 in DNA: TGTGCCAGCAGCACAAACAGGGGATTACAAGAGACCCAGTACTTC.

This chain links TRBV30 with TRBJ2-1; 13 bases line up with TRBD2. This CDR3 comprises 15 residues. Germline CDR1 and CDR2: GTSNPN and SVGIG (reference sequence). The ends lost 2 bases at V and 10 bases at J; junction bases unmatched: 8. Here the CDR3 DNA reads TGTGCCTGGAGTCGGGCGGGACTAGCGGGGTTAGAGCAGTTCTTC. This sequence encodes CAWSRAGLAGLEQFF.

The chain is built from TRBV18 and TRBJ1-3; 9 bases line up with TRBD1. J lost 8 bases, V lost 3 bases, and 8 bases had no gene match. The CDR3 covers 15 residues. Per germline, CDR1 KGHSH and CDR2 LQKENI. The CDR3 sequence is CASSPGTGMIDTIYF. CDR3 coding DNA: TGTGCCAGCTCACCCGGGACAGGGATGATTGACACCATATATTTT.

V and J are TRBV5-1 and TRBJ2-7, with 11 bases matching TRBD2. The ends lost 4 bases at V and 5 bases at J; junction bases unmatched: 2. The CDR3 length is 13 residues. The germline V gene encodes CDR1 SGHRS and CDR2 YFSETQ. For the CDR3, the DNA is TGCGCCAGCAGCAGGGGACTAGCGGACGAGCAGTACTTC. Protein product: CASSRGLADEQYF.

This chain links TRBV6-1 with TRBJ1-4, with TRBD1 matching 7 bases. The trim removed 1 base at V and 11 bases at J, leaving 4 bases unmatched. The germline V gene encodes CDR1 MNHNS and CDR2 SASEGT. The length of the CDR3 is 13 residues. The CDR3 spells CASSEGGQTKLFF. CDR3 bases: TGTGCCAGCAGTGAAGGGGGACAGACGAAACTGTTTTTT.

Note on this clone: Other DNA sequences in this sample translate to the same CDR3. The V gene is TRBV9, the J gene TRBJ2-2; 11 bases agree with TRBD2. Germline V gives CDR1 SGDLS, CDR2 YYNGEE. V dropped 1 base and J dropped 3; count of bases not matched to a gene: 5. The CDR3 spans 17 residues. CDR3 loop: CASSVIAGGPDTGELFF. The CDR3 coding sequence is TGTGCCAGCAGCGTAATAGCGGGAGGGCCCGACACCGGGGAGCTGTTTTTT.

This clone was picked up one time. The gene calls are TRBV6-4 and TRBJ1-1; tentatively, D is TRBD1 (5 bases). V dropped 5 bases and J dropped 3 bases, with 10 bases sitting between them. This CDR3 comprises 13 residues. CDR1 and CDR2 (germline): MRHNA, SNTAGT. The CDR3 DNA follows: TGTGCCAGCAGTCGCAGGGAGGACACTGAAGCTTTCTTT. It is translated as CASSRREDTEAFF.

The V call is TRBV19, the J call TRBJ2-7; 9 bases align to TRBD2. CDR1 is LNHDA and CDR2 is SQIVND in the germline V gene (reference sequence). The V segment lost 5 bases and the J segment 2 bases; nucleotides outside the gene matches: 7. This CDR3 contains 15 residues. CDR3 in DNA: TGTGCCAGTAGTGTGAGCGGGAGGCCTACCTACGAGCAGTACTTC. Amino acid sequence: CASSVSGRPTYEQYF. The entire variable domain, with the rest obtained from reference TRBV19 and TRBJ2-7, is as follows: DGGITQSPKYLFRKEGQNVTLSCEQNLNHDAMYWYRQDPGQGLRLIYYSQIVNDFQKGDIAEGYSVSREKKESFPLTVTSAQKNPTAFYLCASSVSGRPTYEQYFGPGTRLTVT.

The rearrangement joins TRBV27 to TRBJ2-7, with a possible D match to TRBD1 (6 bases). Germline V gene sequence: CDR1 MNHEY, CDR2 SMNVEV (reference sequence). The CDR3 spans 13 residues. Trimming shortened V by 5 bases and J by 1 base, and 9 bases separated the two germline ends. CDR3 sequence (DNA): TGTGCCAGCAGTCAGACAGGATCCTACGAGCAGTACTTC. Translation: CASSQTGSYEQYF.

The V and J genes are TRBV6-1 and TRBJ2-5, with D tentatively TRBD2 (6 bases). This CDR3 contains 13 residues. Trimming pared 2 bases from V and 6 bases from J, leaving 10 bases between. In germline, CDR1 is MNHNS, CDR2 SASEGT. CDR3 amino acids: CASSESGVQTQYF. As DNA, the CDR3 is TGTGCCAGCAGTGAATCGGGGGTTCAGACCCAGTACTTC.